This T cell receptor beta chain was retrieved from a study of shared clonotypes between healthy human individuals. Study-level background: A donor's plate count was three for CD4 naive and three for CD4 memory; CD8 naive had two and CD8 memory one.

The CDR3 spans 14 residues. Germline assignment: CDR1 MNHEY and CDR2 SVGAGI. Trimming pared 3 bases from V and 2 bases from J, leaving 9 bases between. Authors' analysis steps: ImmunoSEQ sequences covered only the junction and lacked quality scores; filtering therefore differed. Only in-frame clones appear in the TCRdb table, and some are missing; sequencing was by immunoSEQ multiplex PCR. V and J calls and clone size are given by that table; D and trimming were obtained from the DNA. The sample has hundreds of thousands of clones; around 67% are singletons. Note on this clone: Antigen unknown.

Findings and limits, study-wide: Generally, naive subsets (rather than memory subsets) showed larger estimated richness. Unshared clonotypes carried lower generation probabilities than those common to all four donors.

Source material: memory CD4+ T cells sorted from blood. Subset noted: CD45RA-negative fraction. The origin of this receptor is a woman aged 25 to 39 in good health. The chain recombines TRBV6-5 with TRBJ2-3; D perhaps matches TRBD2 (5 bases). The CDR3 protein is CASSYRGITDTQYF. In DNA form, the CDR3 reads TGTGCCAGCAGTTATCGGGGTATCACAGATACGCAGTATTTT.